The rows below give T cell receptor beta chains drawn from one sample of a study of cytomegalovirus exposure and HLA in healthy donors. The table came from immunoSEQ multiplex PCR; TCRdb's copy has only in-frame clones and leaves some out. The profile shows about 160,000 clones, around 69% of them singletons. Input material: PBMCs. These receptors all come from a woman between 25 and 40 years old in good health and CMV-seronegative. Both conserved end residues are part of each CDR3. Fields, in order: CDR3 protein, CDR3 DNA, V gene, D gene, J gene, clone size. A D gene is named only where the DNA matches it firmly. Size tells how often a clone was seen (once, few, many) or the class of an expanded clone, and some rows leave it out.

CDR3aa: CASSQGGRYGYTF; CDR3nt: TGTGCCAGCAGCCAGGGAGGGCGGTATGGCTACACCTTC; v_gene: TRBV28; d_gene: .; j_gene: TRBJ1-2; abundance: .
CDR3aa: CASSVGLAGGQETQYF; CDR3nt: TGTGCCAGCAGCGTCGGACTAGCGGGGGGACAAGAGACCCAGTACTTC; v_gene: TRBV9; d_gene: TRBD2; j_gene: TRBJ2-5; abundance: .
CDR3aa: CASSSRGGPAEAFF; CDR3nt: TGTGCCAGCAGCTCCCGGGGGGGACCGGCTGAAGCTTTCTTT; v_gene: TRBV11-1; d_gene: .; j_gene: TRBJ1-1; abundance: .
CDR3aa: CALRQGGNQPQHF; CDR3nt: TGTGCCTTGAGACAGGGGGGCAATCAGCCCCAGCATTTT; v_gene: TRBV30; d_gene: TRBD1; j_gene: TRBJ1-5; abundance: .
CDR3aa: CASSQGGSMNTEAFF; CDR3nt: TGTGCCAGCAGCCAGGGGGGCTCGATGAACACTGAAGCTTTCTTT; v_gene: TRBV5-4; d_gene: TRBD1; j_gene: TRBJ1-1; abundance: few
CDR3aa: CASSIRDRDHTGELFF; CDR3nt: TGTGCCAGTAGTATCCGGGACAGGGACCACACCGGGGAGCTGTTTTTT; v_gene: TRBV19; d_gene: TRBD1; j_gene: TRBJ2-2; abundance: .
CDR3aa: CASSIGGQVSSYEQYF; CDR3nt: TGTGCCAGTAGTATAGGAGGACAGGTATCGTCCTACGAGCAGTACTTC; v_gene: TRBV19; d_gene: TRBD1; j_gene: TRBJ2-7; abundance: .
CDR3aa: CASTHPSWSSYEQYF; CDR3nt: TGTGCCAGCACCCACCCGTCCTGGAGCTCCTACGAGCAGTACTTC; v_gene: TRBV11-2; d_gene: .; j_gene: TRBJ2-7; abundance: .
CDR3aa: CASSRDRGSGIQYF; CDR3nt: TGTGCCAGCAGCCGGGACAGGGGATCGGGCATTCAGTACTTC; v_gene: TRBV11-3; d_gene: TRBD1; j_gene: TRBJ2-4; abundance: .
CDR3aa: CASSMRVGTGDYGYTF; CDR3nt: TGTGCCAGTAGTATGAGAGTTGGGACAGGGGATTATGGCTACACCTTC; v_gene: TRBV19; d_gene: TRBD1; j_gene: TRBJ1-2; abundance: .
CDR3aa: CASSQEGRNTEAFF; CDR3nt: TGCGCCAGCAGCCAAGAAGGGAGGAACACTGAAGCTTTCTTT; v_gene: TRBV4-1; d_gene: .; j_gene: TRBJ1-1; abundance: few
CDR3aa: CASSLAASGNEQFF; CDR3nt: TGTGCCAGCAGCTTAGCGGCTAGCGGTAATGAGCAGTTCTTC; v_gene: TRBV7-2; d_gene: TRBD2; j_gene: TRBJ2-1; abundance: few
CDR3aa: CASSLRGSGVTDTQYF; CDR3nt: TGTGCCAGCAGTTTGCGGGGGTCTGGGGTCACAGATACGCAGTATTTT; v_gene: TRBV28; d_gene: TRBD2; j_gene: TRBJ2-3; abundance: .
CDR3aa: CASSLDGGATDTQYF; CDR3nt: TGCGCCAGCAGCTTGGACGGGGGGGCCACAGATACGCAGTATTTT; v_gene: TRBV5-1; d_gene: TRBD2; j_gene: TRBJ2-3; abundance: few
CDR3aa: CASSYSTGGYQPQHF; CDR3nt: TGTGCCAGCAGTTACTCCACAGGGGGGTATCAGCCCCAGCATTTT; v_gene: TRBV6-6; d_gene: TRBD1; j_gene: TRBJ1-5; abundance: .
CDR3aa: CASSPPSGELFF; CDR3nt: TGTGCCAGCAGCCCCCCCTCCGGGGAGCTGTTTTTT; v_gene: TRBV7-3; d_gene: .; j_gene: TRBJ2-2; abundance: .
CDR3aa: CASRVGPNTEAFF; CDR3nt: TGTGCCAGCCGAGTGGGGCCGAACACTGAAGCTTTCTTT; v_gene: TRBV7-3; d_gene: .; j_gene: TRBJ1-1; abundance: .